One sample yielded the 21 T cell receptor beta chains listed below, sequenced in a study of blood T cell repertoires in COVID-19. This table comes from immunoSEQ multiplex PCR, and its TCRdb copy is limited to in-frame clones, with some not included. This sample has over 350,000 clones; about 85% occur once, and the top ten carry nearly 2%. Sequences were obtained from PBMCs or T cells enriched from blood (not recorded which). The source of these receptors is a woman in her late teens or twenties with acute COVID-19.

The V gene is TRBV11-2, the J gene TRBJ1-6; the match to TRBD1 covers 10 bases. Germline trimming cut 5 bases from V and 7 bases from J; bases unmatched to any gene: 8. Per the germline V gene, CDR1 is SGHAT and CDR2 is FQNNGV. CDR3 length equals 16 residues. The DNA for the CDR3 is TGTGCCAGCAGCGAATGGGACAGGGGCGTAAATTCACCCCTCCACTTT. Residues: CASSEWDRGVNSPLHF.

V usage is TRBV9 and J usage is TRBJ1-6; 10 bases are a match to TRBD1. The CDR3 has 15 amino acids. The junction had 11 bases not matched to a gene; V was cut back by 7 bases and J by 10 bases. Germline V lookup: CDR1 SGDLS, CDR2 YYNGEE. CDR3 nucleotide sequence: TGTGCCAGCCAAAGAACCGGGACAGGGGACTCACCCCTCCACTTT. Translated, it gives CASQRTGTGDSPLHF.

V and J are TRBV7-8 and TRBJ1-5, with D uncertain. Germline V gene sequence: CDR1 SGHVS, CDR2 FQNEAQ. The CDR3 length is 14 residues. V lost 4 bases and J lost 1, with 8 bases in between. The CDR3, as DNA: TGTGCCAGCAGCTCAACGGTGAGCAATCAGCCCCAGCATTTT. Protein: CASSSTVSNQPQHF.

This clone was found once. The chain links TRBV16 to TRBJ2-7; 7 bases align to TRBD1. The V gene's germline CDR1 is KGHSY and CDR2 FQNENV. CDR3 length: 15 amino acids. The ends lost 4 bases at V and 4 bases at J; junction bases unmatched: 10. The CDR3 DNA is TGTGCCAGCAGCCTATCTCCCGGGACAGCGTACGAGCAGTACTTC. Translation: CASSLSPGTAYEQYF.

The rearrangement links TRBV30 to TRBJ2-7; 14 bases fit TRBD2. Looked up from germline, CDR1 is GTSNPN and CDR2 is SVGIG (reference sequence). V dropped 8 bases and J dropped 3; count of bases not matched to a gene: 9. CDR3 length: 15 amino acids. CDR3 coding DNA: TGTGCCGGAACCCCGACTAGCGGGAGGGTCTACGAGCAGTACTTC. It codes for CAGTPTSGRVYEQYF.

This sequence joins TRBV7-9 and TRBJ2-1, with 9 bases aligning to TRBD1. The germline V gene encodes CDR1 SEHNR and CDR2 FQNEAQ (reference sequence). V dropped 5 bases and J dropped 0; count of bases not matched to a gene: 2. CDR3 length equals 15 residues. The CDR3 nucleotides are TGTGCCAGCAGCCCGACAGGGGGCTCCTACAATGAGCAGTTCTTC. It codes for CASSPTGGSYNEQFF.

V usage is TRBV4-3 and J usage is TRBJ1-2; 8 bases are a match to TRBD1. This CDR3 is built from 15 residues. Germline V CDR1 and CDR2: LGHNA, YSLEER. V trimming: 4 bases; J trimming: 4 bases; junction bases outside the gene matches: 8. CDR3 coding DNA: TGCGCCAGCAGCCTCGCCGGGACAGGCGGCTATGGCTACACCTTC. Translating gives CASSLAGTGGYGYTF.

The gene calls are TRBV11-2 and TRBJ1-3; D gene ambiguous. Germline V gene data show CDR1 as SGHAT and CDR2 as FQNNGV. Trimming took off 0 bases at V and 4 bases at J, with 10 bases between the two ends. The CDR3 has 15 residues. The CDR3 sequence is CASSLENSLGNTIYF. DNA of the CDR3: TGTGCCAGCAGCTTAGAGAACAGTCTCGGAAACACCATATATTTT.

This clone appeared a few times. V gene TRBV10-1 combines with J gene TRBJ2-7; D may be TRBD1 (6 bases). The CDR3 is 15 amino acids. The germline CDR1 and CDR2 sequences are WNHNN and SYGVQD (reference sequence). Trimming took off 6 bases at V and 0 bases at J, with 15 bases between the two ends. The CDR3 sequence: CASRRRDTRSYEQYF. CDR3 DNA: TGCGCCAGCAGACGTAGGGACACACGCTCCTACGAGCAGTACTTC.

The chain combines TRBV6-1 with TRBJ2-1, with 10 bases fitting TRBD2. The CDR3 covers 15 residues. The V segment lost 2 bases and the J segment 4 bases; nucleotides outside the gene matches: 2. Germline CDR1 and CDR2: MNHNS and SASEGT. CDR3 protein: CASSESSGGYNEQFF. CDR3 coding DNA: TGTGCCAGCAGTGAAAGTAGCGGGGGGTACAATGAGCAGTTCTTC.

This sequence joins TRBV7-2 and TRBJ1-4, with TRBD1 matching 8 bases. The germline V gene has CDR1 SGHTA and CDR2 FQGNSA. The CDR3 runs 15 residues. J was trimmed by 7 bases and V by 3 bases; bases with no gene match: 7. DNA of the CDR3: TGTGCCAGCAGCTTTCGGACAGGGAAGAGTGAAAAACTGTTTTTT. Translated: CASSFRTGKSEKLFF.

CDR3 sequence: CASSLYGSNQPQHF. As DNA, the CDR3 is TGTGCCAGCAGTTTATACGGGAGCAATCAGCCCCAGCATTTT. The gene calls are TRBV27 and TRBJ1-5; D is undetermined. Germline V gene lookup returns CDR1 MNHEY and CDR2 SMNVEV (reference sequence). V lost 1 base, J lost 1 base, and 5 bases lay in between. The CDR3 is 14 residues long.

CDR3 in amino acids: CASSFSGQGYQPQHF. The DNA for the CDR3 is TGTGCCAGCAGCTTTTCGGGACAGGGTTATCAGCCCCAGCATTTT. V and J are TRBV5-6 and TRBJ1-5; 9 bases agree with TRBD1. With 2 bases clipped from V and 5 bases from J, the junction kept 5 bases outside the gene matches. The germline CDR1 and CDR2 sequences are SGHDT and YYEEEE. The CDR3 length is 15 residues.

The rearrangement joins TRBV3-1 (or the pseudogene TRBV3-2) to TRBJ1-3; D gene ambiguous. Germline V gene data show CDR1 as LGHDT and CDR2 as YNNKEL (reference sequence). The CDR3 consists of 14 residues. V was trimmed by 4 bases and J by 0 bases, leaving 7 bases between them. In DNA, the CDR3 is TGTGCCAGCAGCCCCGGAGTCTCTGGAAACACCATATATTTT. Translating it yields CASSPGVSGNTIYF.

Here the CDR3 DNA reads TGTGCCAGCAGTTACTTTTTGGGCAGCAATCAGCCCCAGCATTTT. As protein: CASSYFLGSNQPQHF. The chain joins TRBV6-5 to TRBJ1-5; D is unresolved. The germline CDR1 and CDR2 sequences are MNHEY and SVGAGI. The CDR3 covers 15 residues. V lost 1 base and J 1 base, leaving 8 bases between the germline ends.

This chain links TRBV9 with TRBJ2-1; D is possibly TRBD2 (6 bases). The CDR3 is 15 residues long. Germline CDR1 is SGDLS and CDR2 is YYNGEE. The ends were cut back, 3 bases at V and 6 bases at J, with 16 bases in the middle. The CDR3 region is CASSATGEWGNEQFF. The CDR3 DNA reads TGTGCCAGCAGCGCCACGGGGGAGTGGGGCAATGAGCAGTTCTTC. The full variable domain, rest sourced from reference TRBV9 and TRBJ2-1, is DSGVTQTPKHLITATGQRVTLRCSPRSGDLSVYWYQQSLDQGLQFLIQYYNGEERAKGNILERFSAQQFPDLHSELNLSSLELGDSALYFCASSATGEWGNEQFFGPGTRLTVL.

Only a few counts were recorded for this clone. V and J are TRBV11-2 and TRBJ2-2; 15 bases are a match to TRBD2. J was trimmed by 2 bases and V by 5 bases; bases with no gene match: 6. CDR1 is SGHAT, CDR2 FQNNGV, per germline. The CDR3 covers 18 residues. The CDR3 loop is CASSPGTSGGKNTGELFF. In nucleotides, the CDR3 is TGTGCCAGCAGCCCCGGGACTAGCGGGGGGAAAAACACCGGGGAGCTGTTTTTT.

The CDR3 reads CASSYRGGEKLFF. The CDR3 bases are TGTGCCAGCAGCTATCGTGGGGGGGAAAAACTGTTTTTT. The chain couples TRBV7-2 to TRBJ1-4, with D tentatively TRBD1 (5 bases). The CDR3 is 13 residues long. Germline V gives CDR1 SGHTA, CDR2 FQGNSA. Trimming shortened V by 4 bases and J by 8 bases, and 11 bases separated the two germline ends.

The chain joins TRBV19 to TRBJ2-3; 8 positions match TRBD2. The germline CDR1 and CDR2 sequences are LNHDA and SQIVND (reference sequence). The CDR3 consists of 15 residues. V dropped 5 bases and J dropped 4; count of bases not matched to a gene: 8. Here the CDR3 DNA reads TGTGCCAGTAGTCCCCGAGCGGGAGCATCAGATACGCAGTATTTT. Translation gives CASSPRAGASDTQYF.

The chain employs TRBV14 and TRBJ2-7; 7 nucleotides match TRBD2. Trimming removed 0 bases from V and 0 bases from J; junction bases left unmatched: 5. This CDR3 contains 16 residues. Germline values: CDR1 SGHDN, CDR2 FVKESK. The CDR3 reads CASSQDPAGYSYEQYF. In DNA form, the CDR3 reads TGTGCCAGCAGCCAAGACCCAGCGGGGTACTCCTACGAGCAGTACTTC. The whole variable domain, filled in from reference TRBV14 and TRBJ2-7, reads EAGVTQFPSHSVIEKGQTVTLRCDPISGHDNLYWYRRVMGKEIKFLLHFVKESKQDESGMPNNRFLAERTGGTYSTLKVQPAELEDSGVYFCASSQDPAGYSYEQYFGPGTRLTVT.

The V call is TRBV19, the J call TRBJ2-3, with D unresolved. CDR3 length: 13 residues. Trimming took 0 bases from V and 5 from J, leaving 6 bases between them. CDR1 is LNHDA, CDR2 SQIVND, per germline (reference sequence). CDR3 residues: CASSIETRDTQYF. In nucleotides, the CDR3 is TGTGCCAGTAGTATAGAAACGAGAGATACGCAGTATTTT.